This TCR beta chain was found in a study of CD8 T cells in ankylosing spondylitis. Notes on the study in general: Disease-associated clones were CD8+ and fairly uncommon in peripheral blood. A TCR beta motif made of about eight highly homologous variants seemed typical of ankylosing spondylitis blood. Some of the motif variants had earlier been found in reactive arthritis patients' fluid and blood.

Regarding this clonotype: Its antigen is unknown.

Libraries of TCR beta came from quantitative 5'-RACE with molecular barcodes. TCRdb redid the calling of the 5' RACE reads with MiXCR, one entry per CDR3 protein. The repertoire holds approximately 250,000 distinct CDR3 sequences, with roughly 32% as singletons. V dropped 4 bases and J dropped 2 bases, with 16 bases sitting between them. Germline V gives CDR1 SEHNR, CDR2 FQNEAQ (reference sequence). CDR3 length: 16 amino acids. The V gene is TRBV7-9, the J gene TRBJ2-3, with TRBD1 as a possible D gene (5 bases). Sequencing was done on a sample of blood, either unsorted or a sorted T cell fraction (not recorded which). The origin of this receptor is a male donor with ankylosing spondylitis or in good health (not recorded which). Here the CDR3 reads CASSSHPQGPTDTQYF. The CDR3 DNA reads TGTGCCAGCAGCTCTCACCCCCAGGGTCCCACAGATACGCAGTATTTT. Together with reference TRBV7-9 and TRBJ2-3, the CDR3 gives the full variable domain: DTGVSQNPRHKITKRGQNVTFRCDPISEHNRLYWYRQTLGQGPEFLTYFQNEAQLEKSRLLSDRFSAERPKGSFSTLEIQRTEQGDSAMYLCASSSHPQGPTDTQYFGPGTRLTVL.